The present T cell receptor beta chain was sequenced within a study of Graves' ophthalmopathy and Graves' hyperthyroidism. Study-level findings and limits: Predictions made by the model for ophthalmopathy progression reached under 71% sensitivity and approximately 72% specificity.

For this clonotype: Its antigen is currently unknown. The junction and the germline gene differ at one end; a read error may be behind it.

The CDR3 length is 13 residues. CDR1 and CDR2 from the germline V gene are ENHRY and SYGVKD. Amplified TCR beta CDR3 regions were obtained using RNA transcripts as template. Scientists carried out first-round RT-PCR using HTBI primers and then a second-round multiplex PCR. TCRdb redid the calling of the multiplex PCR reads with MiXCR, one entry per CDR3 protein. This table has about 640,000 distinct CDR3 sequences, roughly two fifths appearing once. Having ophthalmopathy, the donors showed moderate-to-severe activity, CAS ≥3 and NOSPECS ≥4, with disease lasting under 3 months. The diagnosis was founded upon clinical symptoms, serum thyroxine, TRAb, thyroid ultrasound and orbital computed tomography.

The sequenced material came from peripheral blood. The sequence was collected from an adult man with Graves' ophthalmopathy. This sequence joins TRBV10-3 and TRBJ1-2, with D hard to call. CDR3 protein: CAISALTDMVNAF. The CDR3 DNA reads TGTGCCATCAGTGCCTTGACCGATATGGTAAACGCCTTC.